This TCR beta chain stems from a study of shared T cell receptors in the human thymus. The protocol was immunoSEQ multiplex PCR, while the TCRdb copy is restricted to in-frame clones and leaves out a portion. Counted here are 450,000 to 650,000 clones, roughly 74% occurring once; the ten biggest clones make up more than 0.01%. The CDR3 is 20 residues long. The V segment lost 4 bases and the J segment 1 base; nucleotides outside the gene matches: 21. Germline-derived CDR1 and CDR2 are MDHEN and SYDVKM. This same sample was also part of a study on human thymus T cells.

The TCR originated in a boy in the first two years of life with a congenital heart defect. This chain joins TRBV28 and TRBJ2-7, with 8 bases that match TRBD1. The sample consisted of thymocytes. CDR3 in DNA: TGTGCCAGCAGTTCCGAACCCCGACAGGGGAAAGGGGGTACGTCCTACGAGCAGTACTTC. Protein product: CASSSEPRQGKGGTSYEQYF.